One sample yielded the 2 T cell receptor beta chains listed below, sequenced in a study of T cell repertoires in cytomegalovirus infection. No antigen has been assigned to these receptors. MiXCR, applied by TCRdb to the reads, yields one record per CDR3 protein. The data hold 650,000 to 850,000 distinct CDR3 sequences, with about 27% observed a single time. The source material was cultured CD8+ T cells from PBMCs, sampled from culture after CMV antigen stimulation. The receptors were sampled from a human donor in good health (CMV status not recorded). Some clones in this sample may be carry-over from other donors' samples.

The sample holds many counts of this clonotype. The rearrangement links TRBV19 to TRBJ1-2; D not resolved. CDR1 and CDR2 (germline): LNHDA, SQIVND (reference sequence). Deletions cut 0 bases from V and 7 bases from J, with 15 bases between. This CDR3 has 15 residues. The CDR3, as DNA: TGTGCCAGTAGTATAGATATCCTCGGGGTATCTGGCTACACCTTC. It translates to CASSIDILGVSGYTF.

This clonotype was seen only a few times. V and J are TRBV5-4 and TRBJ2-3; no definite D call. Trimming took off 1 base at V and 0 bases at J, with 9 bases between the two ends. CDR1 and CDR2 (germline): SGHNT, YYREEE (reference sequence). The CDR3 has 15 amino acids. The CDR3 reads CASSLRSTSTDTQYF. In DNA, the CDR3 is TGTGCCAGCAGCTTGAGGAGTACTAGCACAGATACGCAGTATTTT. Drawing the rest from reference TRBV5-4 and TRBJ2-3, the complete variable domain is ETGVTQSPTHLIKTRGQQVTLRCSSQSGHNTVSWYQQALGQGPQFIFQYYREEENGRGNFPPRFSGLQFPNYSSELNVNALELDDSALYLCASSLRSTSTDTQYFGPGTRLTVL.